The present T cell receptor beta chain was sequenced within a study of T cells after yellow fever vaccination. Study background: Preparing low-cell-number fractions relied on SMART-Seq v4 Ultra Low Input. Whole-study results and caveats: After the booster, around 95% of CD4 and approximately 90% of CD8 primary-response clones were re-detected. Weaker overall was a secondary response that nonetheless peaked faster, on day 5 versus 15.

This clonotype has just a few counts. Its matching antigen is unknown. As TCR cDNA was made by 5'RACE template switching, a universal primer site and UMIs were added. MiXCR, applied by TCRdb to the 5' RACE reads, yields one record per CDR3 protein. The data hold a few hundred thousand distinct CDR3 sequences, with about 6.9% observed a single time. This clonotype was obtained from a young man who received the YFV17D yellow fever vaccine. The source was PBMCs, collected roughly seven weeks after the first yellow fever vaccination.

The CDR3 DNA reads as TGTGCCAGTAGAAAGACCATGGGGAACATTCAGTACTTC. Its protein is CASRKTMGNIQYF. The chain carries TRBV19 and TRBJ2-4; D gene ambiguous. V was cut by 6 bases and J by 7 bases, with 13 bases left in between. CDR1 is LNHDA, CDR2 SQIVND, per germline (reference sequence). CDR3 length: 13 residues.